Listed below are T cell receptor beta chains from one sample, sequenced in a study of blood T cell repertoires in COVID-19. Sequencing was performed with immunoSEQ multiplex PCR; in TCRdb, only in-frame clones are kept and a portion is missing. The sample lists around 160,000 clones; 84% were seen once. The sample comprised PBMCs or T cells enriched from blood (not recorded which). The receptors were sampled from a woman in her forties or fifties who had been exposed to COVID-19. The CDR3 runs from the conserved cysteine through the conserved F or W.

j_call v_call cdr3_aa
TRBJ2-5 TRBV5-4 CASSFGQGRETQYF
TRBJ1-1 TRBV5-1 CASSFGSDTEAFF
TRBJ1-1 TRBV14 CASSLHDRGKEDTEAFF
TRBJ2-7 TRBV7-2 CASSLRGLLLSYEQYF
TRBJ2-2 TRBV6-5 CASSSGTGWTGELFF
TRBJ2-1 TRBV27 CASSLGGDPLSLNEQFF
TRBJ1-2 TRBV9 CASSVGGTGNYAGYTF
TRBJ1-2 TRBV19 CASSPRTGPTNGYTF
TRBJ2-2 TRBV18 CASSPGQGMRNTGELFF
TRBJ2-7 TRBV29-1 CSVDGTGLDEQYF
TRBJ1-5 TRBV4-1 CASSHYDRGDQPQHF
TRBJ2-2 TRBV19 CASRPRRGRTGELFF
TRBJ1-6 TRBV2 CAGNRADSTNSPLHF
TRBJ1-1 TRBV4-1 CASSTREGTEAFF
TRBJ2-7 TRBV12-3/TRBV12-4 CASSRQGMDEQYF
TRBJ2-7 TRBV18 CASSPRRGSYEQYF
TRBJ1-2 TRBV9 CASSAPDRVDGYTF
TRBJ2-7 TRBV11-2 CASSSTSGAYEQYF
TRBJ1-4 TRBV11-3 CASSFGHGEKLFF
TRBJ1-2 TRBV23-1 CASSQSRQDYGYTF
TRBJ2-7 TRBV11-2 CASSRPRTQVWEQYF
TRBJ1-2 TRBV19 CASSRDSGPGGYGYTF
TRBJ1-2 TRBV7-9 CASSLEGRADGYTF